What follows are 7 T cell receptor beta chains derived from one specimen sequenced in a study of T-cell memory formation after mild COVID-19. A single record per CDR3 protein comes from TCRdb applying MiXCR to the 5' RACE reads. The sample consists of 180,000 or so distinct CDR3 sequences, roughly 10% of them appearing once. Material for sequencing was PBMCs or a T cell subset sorted from them (not recorded which). Receptors were obtained from a man between 18 and 35 years old who had mild COVID-19 (a few samples of this study predate the infection). Cell type and time point are not known.

The J gene is TRBJ2-3, the V gene TRBV6-5; 7 nucleotides line up with TRBD2. Looked up from germline, CDR1 is MNHEY and CDR2 is SVGAGI. This CDR3 contains 13 residues. The V and J ends lost 7 bases and 5 bases, in that order; junction bases with no gene match: 6. In DNA, the CDR3 is TGTGCCAGCAAACGGGGGGTGGTAGATACGCAGTATTTT. This gives the protein CASKRGVVDTQYF.

The chain uses TRBV4-1 and TRBJ1-6, with D uncertain. CDR3 length equals 13 residues. Trimming pared 5 bases from V and 5 bases from J, leaving 7 bases between. Per the germline V gene, CDR1 is MGHRA and CDR2 is YSYEKL. In DNA, the CDR3 is TGCGCCAGCAGCTTGAAGGATAATTCACCCCTCCACTTT. It encodes CASSLKDNSPLHF.

This sequence joins TRBV7-2 and TRBJ2-3, with TRBD2 matching 9 bases. Germline V CDR1 and CDR2: SGHTA, FQGNSA. This CDR3 comprises 17 residues. V was clipped by 5 bases and J by 2 bases; unmatched bases: 11. The CDR3 reads CASSALRAGGNTDTQYF. The CDR3 nucleotides are TGTGCCAGCAGCGCACTCCGAGCGGGGGGAAACACAGATACGCAGTATTTT. Full variable domain (outside the CDR3, taken from reference TRBV7-2 and TRBJ2-3): GAGVSQSPSNKVTEKGKDVELRCDPISGHTALYWYRQSLGQGLEFLIYFQGNSAPDKSGLPSDRFSAERTGGSVSTLTIQRTQQEDSAVYLCASSALRAGGNTDTQYFGPGTRLTVL.

This rearrangement joins TRBV12-3 or TRBV12-4 to TRBJ1-3, with D unresolved. Trimming took 7 bases from V and 0 from J, leaving 10 bases between them. This CDR3 has 14 residues. The CDR3 reads CASTIYSSGNTIYF. For the CDR3, the DNA is TGTGCCAGCACCATATACAGCTCTGGAAACACCATATATTTT.

The sample holds many counts of this clonotype. V is TRBV7-9 and J is TRBJ2-2, with 7 bases fitting TRBD1. From germline, CDR1 is SEHNR and CDR2 FQNEAQ (reference sequence). Trimming removed 6 bases from V and 6 bases from J; junction bases left unmatched: 4. The CDR3 contains 13 residues. As DNA, the CDR3 is TGTGCCAGCAGACAGACAGGGCCCGGGGAGCTGTTTTTT. Protein product: CASRQTGPGELFF.

This clonotype was recorded many times. This chain links TRBV5-1 with TRBJ2-3; the D gene could be TRBD1 or TRBD2 (5 bases each). The CDR3 has 13 amino acids. Germline V gives CDR1 SGHRS, CDR2 YFSETQ. V shed 0 bases and J shed 6 bases, with 8 bases lying between them. CDR3 protein: CASSLVGEDTQYF. CDR3 nucleotide sequence: TGCGCCAGCAGCTTGGTAGGGGAGGATACGCAGTATTTT. The whole variable domain, remainder taken from reference TRBV5-1 and TRBJ2-3, is KAGVTQTPRYLIKTRGQQVTLSCSPISGHRSVSWYQQTPGQGLQFLFEYFSETQRNKGNFPGRFSGRQFSNSRSEMNVSTLELGDSALYLCASSLVGEDTQYFGPGTRLTVL.

This clonotype was found many times. The J gene is TRBJ2-1, the V gene TRBV18, with a tentative D call TRBD1 (6 bases). The V end lost 4 bases, the J end lost 5 bases, and 12 bases lay between the germline ends. The CDR3 has 14 residues. Germline assignment: CDR1 KGHSH and CDR2 LQKENI. CDR3 sequence: CASSRSGTNNEQFF. CDR3 in DNA: TGTGCCAGCTCACGGTCCGGGACAAACAATGAGCAGTTCTTC. The variable domain in full, with the rest retrieved from reference TRBV18 and TRBJ2-1, is NAGVMQNPRHLVRRRGQEARLRCSPMKGHSHVYWYRQLPEEGLKFMVYLQKENIIDESGMPKERFSAEFPKEGPSILRIQQVVRGDSAAYFCASSRSGTNNEQFFGPGTRLTVL.